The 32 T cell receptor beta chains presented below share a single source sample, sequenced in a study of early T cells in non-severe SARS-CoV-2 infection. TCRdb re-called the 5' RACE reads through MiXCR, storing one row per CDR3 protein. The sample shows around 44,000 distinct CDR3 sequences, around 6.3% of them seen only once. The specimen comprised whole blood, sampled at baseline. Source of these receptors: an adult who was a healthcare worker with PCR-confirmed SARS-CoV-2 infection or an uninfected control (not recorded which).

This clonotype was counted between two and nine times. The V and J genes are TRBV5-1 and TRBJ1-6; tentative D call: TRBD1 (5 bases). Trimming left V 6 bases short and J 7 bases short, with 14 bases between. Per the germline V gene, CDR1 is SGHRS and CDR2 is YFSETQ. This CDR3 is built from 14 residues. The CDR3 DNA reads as TGCGCCAGCACTGGGGCCGGGGGGAATTCACCCCTCCACTTT. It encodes CASTGAGGNSPLHF.

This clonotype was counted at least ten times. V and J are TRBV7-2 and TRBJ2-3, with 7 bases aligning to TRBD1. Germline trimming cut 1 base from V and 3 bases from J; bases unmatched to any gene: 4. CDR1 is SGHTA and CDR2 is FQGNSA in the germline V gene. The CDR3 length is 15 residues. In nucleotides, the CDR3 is TGTGCCAGCAGCTTAGACAGGGGAAGGACAGATACGCAGTATTTT. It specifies CASSLDRGRTDTQYF.

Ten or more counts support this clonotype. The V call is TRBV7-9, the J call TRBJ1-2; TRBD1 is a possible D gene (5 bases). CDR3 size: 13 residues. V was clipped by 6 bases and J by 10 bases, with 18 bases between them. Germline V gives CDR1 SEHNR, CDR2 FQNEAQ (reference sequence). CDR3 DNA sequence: TGTGCCAGCAGAGAGGACATTCACAACTTCTACACCTTC. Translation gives CASREDIHNFYTF.

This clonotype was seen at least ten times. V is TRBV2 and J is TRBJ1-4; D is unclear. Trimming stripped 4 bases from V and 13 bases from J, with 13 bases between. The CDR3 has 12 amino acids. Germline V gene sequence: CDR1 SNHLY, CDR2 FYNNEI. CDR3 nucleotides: TGTGCCAGCAGTGGAGACATCGCTAGACTGTTTTTT. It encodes CASSGDIARLFF.

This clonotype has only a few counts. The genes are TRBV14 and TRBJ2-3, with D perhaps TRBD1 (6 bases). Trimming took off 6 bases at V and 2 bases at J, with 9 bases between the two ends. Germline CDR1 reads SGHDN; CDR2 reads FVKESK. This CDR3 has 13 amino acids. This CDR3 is CASRRTVTDTQYF. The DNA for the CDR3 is TGTGCCAGCAGGAGGACAGTCACAGATACGCAGTATTTT.

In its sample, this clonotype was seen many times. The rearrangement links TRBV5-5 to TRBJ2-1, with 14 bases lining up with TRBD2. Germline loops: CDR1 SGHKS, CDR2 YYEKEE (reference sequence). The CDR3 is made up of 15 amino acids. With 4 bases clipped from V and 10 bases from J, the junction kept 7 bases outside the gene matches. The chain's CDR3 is CASSPGLAGAREQFF. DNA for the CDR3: TGTGCCAGCAGCCCGGGACTAGCGGGGGCGAGGGAGCAGTTCTTC.

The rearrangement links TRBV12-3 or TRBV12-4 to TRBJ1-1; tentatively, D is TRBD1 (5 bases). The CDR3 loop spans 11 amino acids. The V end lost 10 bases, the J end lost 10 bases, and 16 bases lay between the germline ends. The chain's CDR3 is CATGTQGLAFF. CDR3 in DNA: TGTGCCACCGGCACCCAGGGCCTAGCTTTCTTT.

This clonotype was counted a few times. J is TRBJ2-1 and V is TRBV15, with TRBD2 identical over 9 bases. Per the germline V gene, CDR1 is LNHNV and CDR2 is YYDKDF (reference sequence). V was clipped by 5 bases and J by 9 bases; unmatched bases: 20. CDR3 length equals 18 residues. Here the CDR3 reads CATSLTRGRAGGNSEQFF. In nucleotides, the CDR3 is TGTGCCACCAGCTTGACTCGGGGGCGCGCGGGAGGGAACAGTGAGCAGTTCTTC.

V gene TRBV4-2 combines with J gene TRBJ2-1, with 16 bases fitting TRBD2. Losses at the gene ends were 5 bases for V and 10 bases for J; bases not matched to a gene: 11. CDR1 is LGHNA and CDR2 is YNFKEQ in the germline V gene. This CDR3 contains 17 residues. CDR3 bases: TGTGCCAGCAGCTTCGGGACTAGCGGGAGGGCCTTTTACGAGCAGTTCTTC. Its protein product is CASSFGTSGRAFYEQFF.

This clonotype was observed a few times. The CDR3 DNA reads TGTGCCAGCAGGACTAGCCCTATGACCGGGGAGCTGTTTTTT. This encodes CASRTSPMTGELFF. This sequence joins TRBV28 and TRBJ2-2; 7 positions match TRBD2. The germline V gene encodes CDR1 MDHEN and CDR2 SYDVKM. The V gene end was trimmed by 6 bases and the J gene end by 5 bases; junction bases not matched to a gene: 6. There are 14 residues in the CDR3.

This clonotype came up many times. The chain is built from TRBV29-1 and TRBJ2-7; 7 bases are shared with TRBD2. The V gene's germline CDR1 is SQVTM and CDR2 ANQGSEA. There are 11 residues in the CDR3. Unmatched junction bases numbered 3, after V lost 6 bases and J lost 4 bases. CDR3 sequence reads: CSVGLEYEQYF. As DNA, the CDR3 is TGCAGCGTCGGACTAGAGTACGAGCAGTACTTC.

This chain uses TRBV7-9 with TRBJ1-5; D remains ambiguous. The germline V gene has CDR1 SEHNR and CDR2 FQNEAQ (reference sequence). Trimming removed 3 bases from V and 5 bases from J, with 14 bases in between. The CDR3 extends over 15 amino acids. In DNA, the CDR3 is TGTGCCAGCAGCTTTGAAAGGCATACCTATCAGCCCCAGCATTTT. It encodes CASSFERHTYQPQHF.

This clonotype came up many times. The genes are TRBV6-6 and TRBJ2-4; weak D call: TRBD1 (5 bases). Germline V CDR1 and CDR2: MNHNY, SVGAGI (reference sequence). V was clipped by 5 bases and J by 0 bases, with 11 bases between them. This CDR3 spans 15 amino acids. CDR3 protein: CASSQRQIAKNIQYF. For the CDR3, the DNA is TGTGCCAGCAGTCAACGACAGATAGCCAAAAACATTCAGTACTTC.

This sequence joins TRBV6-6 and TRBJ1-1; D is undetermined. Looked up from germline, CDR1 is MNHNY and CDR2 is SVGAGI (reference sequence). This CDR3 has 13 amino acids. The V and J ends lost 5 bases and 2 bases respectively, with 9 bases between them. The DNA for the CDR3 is TGTGCCAGCAGTAAACACTCTAACACTGAAGCTTTCTTT. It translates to CASSKHSNTEAFF.

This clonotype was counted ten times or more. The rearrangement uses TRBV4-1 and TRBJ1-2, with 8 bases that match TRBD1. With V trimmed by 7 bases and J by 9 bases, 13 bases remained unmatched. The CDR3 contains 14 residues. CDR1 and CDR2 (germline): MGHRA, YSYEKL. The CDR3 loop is CASKGRQGPRSYTF. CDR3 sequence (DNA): TGCGCCAGCAAAGGGAGACAGGGGCCGAGGAGCTACACCTTC.

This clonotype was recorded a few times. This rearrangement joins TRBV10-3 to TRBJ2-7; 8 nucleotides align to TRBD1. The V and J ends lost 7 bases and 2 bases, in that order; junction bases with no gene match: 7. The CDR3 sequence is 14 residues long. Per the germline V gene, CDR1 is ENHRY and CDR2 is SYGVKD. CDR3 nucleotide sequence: TGTGCCATCAACCCGACAGGGGCGCCCTACGAGCAGTACTTC. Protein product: CAINPTGAPYEQYF.

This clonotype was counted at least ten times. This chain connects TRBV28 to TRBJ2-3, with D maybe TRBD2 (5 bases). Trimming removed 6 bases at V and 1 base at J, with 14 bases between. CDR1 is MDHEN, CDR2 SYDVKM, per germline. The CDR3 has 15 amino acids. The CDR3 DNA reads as TGTGCCAGCAGCGGTTTAGAGGAGGGCACAGATACGCAGTATTTT. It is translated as CASSGLEEGTDTQYF.

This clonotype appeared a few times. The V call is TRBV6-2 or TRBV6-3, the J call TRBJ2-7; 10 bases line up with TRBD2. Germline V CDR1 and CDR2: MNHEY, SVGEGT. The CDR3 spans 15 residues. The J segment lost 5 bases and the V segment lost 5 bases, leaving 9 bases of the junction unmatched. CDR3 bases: TGTGCCAGCAGTCCCCCGACTAGCGGGTACCACGAGCAGTACTTC. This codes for CASSPPTSGYHEQYF.

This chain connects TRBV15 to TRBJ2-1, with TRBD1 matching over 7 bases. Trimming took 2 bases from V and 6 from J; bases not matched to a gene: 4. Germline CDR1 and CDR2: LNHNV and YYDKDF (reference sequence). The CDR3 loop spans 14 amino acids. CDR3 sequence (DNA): TGTGCCACCAGCAGAAGAGGGACAGTCAATGAGCAGTTCTTC. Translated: CATSRRGTVNEQFF.

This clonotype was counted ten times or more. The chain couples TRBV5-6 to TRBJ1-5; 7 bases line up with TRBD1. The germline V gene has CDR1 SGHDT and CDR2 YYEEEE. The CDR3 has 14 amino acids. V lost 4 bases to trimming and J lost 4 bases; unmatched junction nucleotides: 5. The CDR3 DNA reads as TGTGCCAGCAGCAGTGGGACAGTAAATCAGCCCCAGCATTTT. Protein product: CASSSGTVNQPQHF.

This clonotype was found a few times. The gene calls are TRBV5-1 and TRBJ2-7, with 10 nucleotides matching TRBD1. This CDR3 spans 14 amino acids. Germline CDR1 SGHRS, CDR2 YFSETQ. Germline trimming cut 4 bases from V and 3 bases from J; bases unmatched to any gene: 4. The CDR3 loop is CASSPGQGRYEQYF. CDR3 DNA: TGCGCCAGCAGCCCGGGACAGGGGCGCTACGAGCAGTACTTC. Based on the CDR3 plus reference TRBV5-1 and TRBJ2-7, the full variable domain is KAGVTQTPRYLIKTRGQQVTLSCSPISGHRSVSWYQQTPGQGLQFLFEYFSETQRNKGNFPGRFSGRQFSNSRSEMNVSTLELGDSALYLCASSPGQGRYEQYFGPGTRLTVT.

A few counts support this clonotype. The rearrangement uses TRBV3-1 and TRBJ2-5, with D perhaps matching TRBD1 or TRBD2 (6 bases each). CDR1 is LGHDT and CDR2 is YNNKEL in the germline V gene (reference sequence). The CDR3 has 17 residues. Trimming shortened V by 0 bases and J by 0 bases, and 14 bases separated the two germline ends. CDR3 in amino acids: CASSQDGGQKYQETQYF. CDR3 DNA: TGTGCCAGCAGCCAAGATGGGGGGCAGAAGTACCAAGAGACCCAGTACTTC.

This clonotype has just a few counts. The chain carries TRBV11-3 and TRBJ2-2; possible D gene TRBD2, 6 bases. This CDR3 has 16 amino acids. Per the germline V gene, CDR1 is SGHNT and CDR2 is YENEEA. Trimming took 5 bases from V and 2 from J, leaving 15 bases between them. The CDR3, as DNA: TGTGCCAGCAGCCCCGCCCTGGGAGGAAACACCGGGGAGCTGTTTTTT. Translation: CASSPALGGNTGELFF.

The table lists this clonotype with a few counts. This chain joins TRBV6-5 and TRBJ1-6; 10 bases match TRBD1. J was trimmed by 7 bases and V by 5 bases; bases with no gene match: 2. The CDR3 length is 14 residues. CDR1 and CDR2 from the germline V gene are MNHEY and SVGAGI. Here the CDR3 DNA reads TGTGCCAGCAGTCTGGACAGGGGGAATTCACCCCTCCACTTT. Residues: CASSLDRGNSPLHF.

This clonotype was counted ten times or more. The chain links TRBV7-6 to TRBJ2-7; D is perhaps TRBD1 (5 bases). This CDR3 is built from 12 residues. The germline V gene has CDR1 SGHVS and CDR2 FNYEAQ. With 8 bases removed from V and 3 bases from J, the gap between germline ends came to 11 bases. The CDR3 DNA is TGTGCCAGCCTGATTGACAGCTACGAGCAGTACTTC. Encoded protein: CASLIDSYEQYF.

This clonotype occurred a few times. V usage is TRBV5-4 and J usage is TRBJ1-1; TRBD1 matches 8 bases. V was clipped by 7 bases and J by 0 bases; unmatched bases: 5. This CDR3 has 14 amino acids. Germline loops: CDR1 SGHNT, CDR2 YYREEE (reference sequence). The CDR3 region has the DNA TGTGCCAGCCTACGACAGGGGATGAACACTGAAGCTTTCTTT. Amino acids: CASLRQGMNTEAFF.

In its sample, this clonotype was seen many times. The CDR3 DNA follows: TGTGCCAGCAGTTACTCGTACACGGCCTACGAGCAGTACTTC. Its protein is CASSYSYTAYEQYF. The J gene is TRBJ2-7, the V gene TRBV6-5; D is uncertain. The ends were cut back, 0 bases at V and 2 bases at J, with 8 bases in the middle. The CDR3 contains 14 residues. Germline V gene data show CDR1 as MNHEY and CDR2 as SVGAGI.

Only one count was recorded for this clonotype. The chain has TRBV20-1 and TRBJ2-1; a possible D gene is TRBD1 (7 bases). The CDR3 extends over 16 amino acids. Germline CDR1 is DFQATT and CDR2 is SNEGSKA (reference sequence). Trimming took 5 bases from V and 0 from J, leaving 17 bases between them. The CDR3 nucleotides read TGCAGTGCTTACGGAGGGGGCCAAGTCTCCTACAATGAGCAGTTCTTC. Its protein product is CSAYGGGQVSYNEQFF.

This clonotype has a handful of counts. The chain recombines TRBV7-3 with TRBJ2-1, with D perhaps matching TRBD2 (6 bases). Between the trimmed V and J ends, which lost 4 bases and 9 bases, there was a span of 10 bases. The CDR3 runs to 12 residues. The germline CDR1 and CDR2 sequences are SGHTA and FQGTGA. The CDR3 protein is CASSSRAGEQFF. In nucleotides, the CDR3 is TGTGCCAGCAGCTCTAGAGCGGGTGAGCAGTTCTTC.

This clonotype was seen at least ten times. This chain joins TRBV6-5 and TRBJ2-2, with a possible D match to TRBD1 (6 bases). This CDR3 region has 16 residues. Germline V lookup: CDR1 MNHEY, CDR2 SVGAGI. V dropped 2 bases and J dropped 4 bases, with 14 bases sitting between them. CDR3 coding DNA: TGTGCCAGCAGTTACAGTCTGGGGGCGAGCACCGGGGAGCTGTTTTTT. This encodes CASSYSLGASTGELFF.

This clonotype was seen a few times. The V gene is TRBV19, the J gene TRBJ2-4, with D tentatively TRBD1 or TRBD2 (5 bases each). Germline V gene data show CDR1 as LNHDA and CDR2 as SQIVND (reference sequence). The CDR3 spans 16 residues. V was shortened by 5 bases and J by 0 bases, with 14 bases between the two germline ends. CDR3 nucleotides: TGTGCCAGTAGTGCCGGGACGCAGCTAGCCAAAAACATTCAGTACTTC. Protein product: CASSAGTQLAKNIQYF.

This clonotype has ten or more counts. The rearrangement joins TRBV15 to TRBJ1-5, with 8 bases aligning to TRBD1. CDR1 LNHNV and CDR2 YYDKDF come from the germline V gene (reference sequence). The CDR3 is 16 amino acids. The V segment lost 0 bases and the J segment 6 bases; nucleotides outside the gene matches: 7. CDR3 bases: TGTGCCACCAGCAGAGATCAAGCAGGGGGCGGTCAGCCCCAGCATTTT. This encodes CATSRDQAGGGQPQHF. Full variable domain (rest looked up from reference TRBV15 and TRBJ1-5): DAMVIQNPRYQVTQFGKPVTLSCSQTLNHNVMYWYQQKSSQAPKLLFHYYDKDFNNEADTPDNFQSRRPNTSFCFLDIRSPGLGDTAMYLCATSRDQAGGGQPQHFGDGTRLSIL.